Listed here are 15 T cell receptor beta chains from one sample, sequenced in a study of blood T cell repertoires in COVID-19. The assay was immunoSEQ multiplex PCR, and TCRdb's table has in-frame clones only and misses some. Among about 300,000 clones listed, about 89% were seen once. The sequencing input was peripheral blood. The receptors come from a man aged 40-49 years with acute or convalescent COVID-19.

This clone occurred once. The CDR3 sequence: CAWKFRGYEQYF. CDR3 in DNA: TGTGCCTGGAAATTCAGGGGATACGAGCAGTACTTC. V gene TRBV30 combines with J gene TRBJ2-7; D might be TRBD1 (6 bases). The CDR3 spans 12 residues. Trimming cost V 4 bases and J 4 bases, with 11 bases left between them. The germline CDR1 and CDR2 sequences are GTSNPN and SVGIG (reference sequence).

The chain links TRBV20-1 to TRBJ2-7, with D perhaps matching TRBD1 (6 bases). The CDR3 loop spans 12 amino acids. Trimming removed 6 bases from V and 4 bases from J, with 13 bases in between. Germline lookup yields CDR1 DFQATT and CDR2 SNEGSKA (reference sequence). The CDR3 sequence: CSASTRGYEQYF. CDR3 bases: TGCAGTGCCAGTACTAGGGGGTACGAGCAGTACTTC.

The chain has TRBV5-1 and TRBJ1-6; no reliable D call. This CDR3 is built from 14 residues. Looked up from germline, CDR1 is SGHRS and CDR2 is YFSETQ. The V end was cut by 7 bases, the J end by 2 bases, with 10 bases between. The CDR3 nucleotides are TGCGCCAGCGCGCCCGGGACCTATAATTCACCCCTCCACTTT. This codes for CASAPGTYNSPLHF.

A single count supports this clone. This chain joins TRBV6-5 and TRBJ1-2; D may be TRBD1 (5 bases). The CDR3 has 15 residues. Germline loops: CDR1 MNHEY, CDR2 SVGAGI. V was cut by 0 bases and J by 7 bases, with 15 bases left in between. In nucleotides, the CDR3 is TGTGCCAGCAGTTACTCGAACGGGGGGTGGAGTGGCTACACCTTC. It yields the protein CASSYSNGGWSGYTF.

The rearrangement joins TRBV5-1 to TRBJ2-2; maybe TRBD2 (5 bases). The germline V gene has CDR1 SGHRS and CDR2 YFSETQ. Trimming stripped 1 base from V and 12 bases from J, with 22 bases between. The CDR3 runs to 16 residues. For the CDR3, the DNA is TGCGCCAGCAGCTTGAGAGAACAGATAGTACCGGGGAAGCTGTTTTTT. Residues: CASSLREQIVPGKLFF.

The chain couples TRBV2 to TRBJ1-2; no definite D call. Germline values: CDR1 SNHLY, CDR2 FYNNEI. This CDR3 has 13 residues. The V end was cut by 1 base, the J end by 3 bases, with 6 bases between. CDR3 DNA sequence: TGTGCCAGCAGTGAAGGGCAGGACTATGGCTACACCTTC. It is translated as CASSEGQDYGYTF. Full variable domain (missing parts from reference TRBV2 and TRBJ1-2): EPEVTQTPSHQVTQMGQEVILRCVPISNHLYFYWYRQILGQKVEFLVSFYNNEISEKSEIFDDQFSVERPDGSNFTLKIRSTKLEDSAMYFCASSEGQDYGYTFGSGTRLTVV.

The chain links TRBV7-2 to TRBJ2-4, with D unclear. The CDR3 extends over 13 amino acids. Per germline, CDR1 SGHTA and CDR2 FQGNSA. Trimming cost V 2 bases and J 6 bases, with 8 bases left between them. CDR3 loop: CASSLRVGNIQYF. In DNA, the CDR3 is TGTGCCAGCAGCTTAAGAGTTGGAAACATTCAGTACTTC.

The chain combines TRBV30 with TRBJ2-1; tentatively, D is TRBD1 (5 bases). The germline V and J ends were trimmed by 0 bases and 8 bases, with 11 bases remaining between them. Germline lookup yields CDR1 GTSNPN and CDR2 SVGIG (reference sequence). This CDR3 comprises 13 residues. The DNA for the CDR3 is TGTGCCTGGAGTGTCCCAGGGAATGATGAGCAGTTCTTC. It is translated as CAWSVPGNDEQFF.

This chain uses TRBV27 with TRBJ2-3, with D possibly being TRBD2 (7 bases). The CDR3 covers 17 residues. Germline V gene lookup returns CDR1 MNHEY and CDR2 SMNVEV (reference sequence). Trimming stripped 0 bases from V and 2 bases from J, with 15 bases between. The CDR3 is CASSLSGGARVTDTQYF. The CDR3, as DNA: TGTGCCAGCAGTTTATCGGGGGGGGCGAGGGTCACAGATACGCAGTATTTT.

This rearrangement joins TRBV29-1 to TRBJ1-2; D is unresolved. The V gene's germline CDR1 is SQVTM and CDR2 ANQGSEA. This CDR3 is 14 amino acids long. The V gene lost 2 bases and the J gene lost 6 bases, with 16 bases spanning the gap. CDR3 residues: CSVERVGIRHGYTF. Written as DNA, the CDR3 is TGCAGCGTTGAAAGAGTCGGGATTCGACATGGCTACACCTTC.

The chain recombines TRBV11-2 with TRBJ2-1; 8 positions match TRBD1. CDR1 is SGHAT and CDR2 is FQNNGV in the germline V gene. V was pared by 5 bases and J by 1 base, with 4 bases of the junction left unmatched. CDR3 length: 15 residues. The CDR3 coding sequence is TGTGCCAGCAGCGTCGGACAGGGTTCCTACAATGAGCAGTTCTTC. Translated, it gives CASSVGQGSYNEQFF. Variable domain in full (rest from reference TRBV11-2 and TRBJ2-1): EAGVAQSPRYKIIEKRQSVAFWCNPISGHATLYWYQQILGQGPKLLIQFQNNGVVDDSQLPKDRFSAERLKGVDSTLKIQPAKLEDSAVYLCASSVGQGSYNEQFFGPGTRLTVL.

This clone appeared once. This sequence joins TRBV2 and TRBJ1-6, with TRBD1 matching 9 bases. CDR1 SNHLY and CDR2 FYNNEI come from the germline V gene. Trimming cost V 7 bases and J 7 bases; bases outside gene matches: 8. The CDR3 runs 15 residues. CDR3 DNA sequence: TGTGCCAGCACATCTTCCGGACAGGGGAATTCACCCCTCCACTTT. Translation gives CASTSSGQGNSPLHF.

The rearrangement joins TRBV5-1 to TRBJ2-7; 8 bases are shared with TRBD1. CDR1 is SGHRS, CDR2 YFSETQ, per germline. The CDR3 contains 15 residues. With 4 bases clipped from V and 3 bases from J, the junction kept 9 bases outside the gene matches. CDR3 sequence (DNA): TGCGCCAGCAGCCTACAGGGGGTTGTGGACTACGAGCAGTACTTC. This encodes CASSLQGVVDYEQYF. Supplemented by reference TRBV5-1 and TRBJ2-7, the full variable domain reads KAGVTQTPRYLIKTRGQQVTLSCSPISGHRSVSWYQQTPGQGLQFLFEYFSETQRNKGNFPGRFSGRQFSNSRSEMNVSTLELGDSALYLCASSLQGVVDYEQYFGPGTRLTVT.

The chain carries TRBV19 and TRBJ1-2, with TRBD1 identical over 9 bases. Trimming took 6 bases from V and 2 from J; bases not matched to a gene: 7. The germline V gene has CDR1 LNHDA and CDR2 SQIVND (reference sequence). The CDR3 loop spans 15 amino acids. The CDR3: CASRTRDRVNYGYTF. CDR3 nucleotide sequence: TGTGCCAGTAGGACCCGGGACAGGGTCAACTATGGCTACACCTTC.

V and J are TRBV6-1 and TRBJ2-4; D might be TRBD2 (5 bases). Germline V gene lookup returns CDR1 MNHNS and CDR2 SASEGT. This CDR3 contains 12 residues. The germline V and J ends were trimmed by 4 bases and 11 bases, with 12 bases remaining between them. CDR3: CASSARVVVQYF. The DNA for the CDR3 is TGTGCCAGCAGTGCGAGGGTGGTGGTTCAGTACTTC.